This T cell receptor (beta chain) was obtained from a study of OX40 agonist ivuxolimab in advanced cancers. Study details: Patients receiving dose escalation had hepatocellular carcinoma, melanoma, renal cell or head and neck cancer. Study-wide points: Not determined was the antigen specificity of the expanded peripheral T cells.

Looked up from germline, CDR1 is LNHDA and CDR2 is SQIVND (reference sequence). The CDR3 covers 14 residues. V dropped 5 bases and J dropped 0 bases, with 8 bases sitting between them. A note on this clone: Its matching antigen is unknown.

Repertoires were generated with immunoSEQ multiplex PCR, while TCRdb's copy carries only in-frame clones and drops some. Among 80,000 to 100,000 clones listed, around 90% were seen once. Sample: CD4+ or CD8+ T cells sorted from blood, taken in a trial of the OX40 agonist ivuxolimab. The clonotype was recovered from an adult with an advanced solid tumor such as melanoma, head and neck, liver or kidney cancer. The chain carries TRBV19 and TRBJ1-3; D is uncertain. CDR3 sequence reads: CASSERASGNTIYF. DNA for the CDR3: TGTGCCAGTAGTGAGAGGGCCTCTGGAAACACCATATATTTT.